This is a list of T cell receptor beta chains from one sample in a study of blood T cell repertoires in COVID-19. Assay: immunoSEQ multiplex PCR; the TCRdb copy retains only in-frame clones and omits some. The data hold around 250,000 clones, with 86% observed a single time. The specimen sequenced was peripheral blood. These receptors originate from a man aged 18 to 35 with active or convalescent COVID-19. Both conserved end residues are part of each CDR3. D genes are given only for firm matches. Some rows have no size entry. The others give once, few or many, or a class for an expanded clone.

-,TRBV6-1,-,TRBJ1-5,TGTGCCAGCAGTGAAGGCATCGGAGAGTATCAGCCCCAGCATTTT,CASSEGIGEYQPQHF
once,TRBV7-8,TRBD2,TRBJ2-4,TGTGCCAGCAGCTTAGGACCCTTGGCTAGCGGGAGTGTGAACATTCAGTACTTC,CASSLGPLASGSVNIQYF
-,TRBV10-3,TRBD1,TRBJ1-6,TGTGCCATCAGTGAGGAGACAGGGACCGGAGTTAATTCACCCCTCCACTTT,CAISEETGTGVNSPLHF
-,TRBV14,TRBD1,TRBJ2-5,TGTGCCAGCAGCCCGACAGGGGATGGAGAGACCCAGTACTTC,CASSPTGDGETQYF
many,TRBV2,TRBD1,TRBJ2-3,TGTGCCAGCAGTGGAACAACAGGGGAAGATACGCAGTATTTT,CASSGTTGEDTQYF
-,TRBV2,-,TRBJ2-5,TGTGCCAGCAAGGAGCCGGGACTCCAAGAGACCCAGTACTTC,CASKEPGLQETQYF
-,TRBV7-9,TRBD1,TRBJ2-2,TGTGCCAGCAGCTCGACAGGGGCCGGGGAGCTGTTTTTT,CASSSTGAGELFF
-,TRBV4-3,TRBD1,TRBJ2-3,TGCGCCAGCAGCCAATCGACAGGGGTGTTGACAGATACGCAGTATTTT,CASSQSTGVLTDTQYF
-,TRBV24-1,-,TRBJ1-2,TGTGCCACCAGTGAGGGGGCTGGCTATGGCTACACCTTC,CATSEGAGYGYTF
-,TRBV7-6,TRBD2,TRBJ2-3,TGTGCCAGCAGCTTAGCGGGAGGGAGCACAGATACGCAGTATTTT,CASSLAGGSTDTQYF
-,TRBV30,TRBD2,TRBJ2-2,TGTGCCTGGAAAGCGGGAGCGATCTTGAACACCGGGGAGCTGTTTTTT,CAWKAGAILNTGELFF
-,TRBV27,TRBD2,TRBJ2-2,TGTGCCAGCAGTTTATTAGGGACTAGCGGGGAGCTGTTTTTT,CASSLLGTSGELFF
-,TRBV27,-,TRBJ2-7,TGTGCCAGCGGCTTTGGCTCCTACGAGCAGTACTTC,CASGFGSYEQYF
-,TRBV11-3,TRBD2,TRBJ2-1,TGTGCCCTCGGGGCGGGAGGGCCTGGTGAGCAGTTCTTC,CALGAGGPGEQFF
-,TRBV7-2,-,TRBJ2-7,TGTGCCAGCAGCCCACAGGGAAACGGTCGTTACGAGCAGTACTTC,CASSPQGNGRYEQYF
-,TRBV28,TRBD1,TRBJ1-2,TGTGCCAGCAGCCAACAGGGGTACTATGGCTACACCTTC,CASSQQGYYGYTF
few,TRBV7-8,-,TRBJ1-3,TGTGCCAGCAGCTTGGGACATTCCGGAGGAAACACCATATATTTT,CASSLGHSGGNTIYF
-,TRBV7-2,-,TRBJ2-2,TGTGCCAGCAGTCCTTGGACTAGGGGGGCCGGGGAGCTGTTTTTT,CASSPWTRGAGELFF
-,TRBV7-2,-,TRBJ1-6,TGTGCCAGCAGCTTCGGGATAGAGGGCGATTCACCCCTCCACTTT,CASSFGIEGDSPLHF
-,TRBV28,-,TRBJ1-2,TGTGCCAGCAGCTTCGCTTACAGTAACTATGGCTACACCTTC,CASSFAYSNYGYTF
-,TRBV10-3,-,TRBJ1-5,TGTGCCATCAGTGGAACAGGTCGTCAGCCCCAGCATTTT,CAISGTGRQPQHF
-,TRBV2,TRBD2,TRBJ2-2,TGTGCCAGCAGCCACGGGACTAGCGGGATACGCACCGGGGAGCTGTTTTTT,CASSHGTSGIRTGELFF
-,TRBV27,TRBD2,TRBJ2-5,TGTGCCAGCAGTCTCCTGACTAGCGGGGGCCCCCGGGAGACCCAGTACTTC,CASSLLTSGGPRETQYF
-,TRBV6-5,TRBD2,TRBJ2-3,TGTGCCAGCAGTCTAGCGGGAGGGCCGCCAGATACGCAGTATTTT,CASSLAGGPPDTQYF